Detailed here is one T cell receptor (beta chain). This clone showed up just a few times. The clone's antigen remains unknown. No clone much larger than this one lies a single base away; base qualities are absent. Receptor amplification or capture employed the immunoSEQ multiplex PCR assay. The multiplex PCR relied on a mix of 60 forward primers for TCR Vbeta segments and 13 reverse primers for TCR Jbeta segments. The CDR3 region of rearranged TCR beta genes was amplified from genomic DNA with a multiplex PCR assay. On the Illumina HiSeq System, the amplified TCR beta libraries were sequenced as 87-base-pair reads. Under the source paper's analysis protocol: Across the 670 or so repertoires, a later analysis counted tens of millions of unique TCR beta chains, 8.5 million to 12 million of which were shared by at least two donors. To remove PCR and sequencing errors, raw reads were error-corrected and collapsed into unique sequences using a nearest-neighbor algorithm that merged closely related sequences. V, D and J gene segments were assigned by aligning CDR3 sequences to IMGT reference sequences. For a sequence to be retained, a match of at least six nucleotides was required to both a V gene segment and a J gene segment. Rearrangements were classified as productive when the CDR3 lacked stop codons and remained in frame with V and J, and all other rearrangements were classified as non-productive. Following IMGT convention, CDR3 was defined as the stretch from the second conserved V-encoded cysteine to the conserved J-encoded phenylalanine. The earlier analysis of about 530 of the donors excluded any sequence lacking an unambiguous match to a single V gene segment. An earlier analysis of roughly 590 of the donors called V segments functional above 56.7% productive rearrangements and segregating when the between-donor standard deviation exceeded 5%. A statistical classification framework was developed to diagnose cytomegalovirus status using the catalog of TCR beta chain sequences. In a later analysis, TCR nucleotide sequences were compared against IMGT/GENE-DB human TR gene sequences so that V and J genes could be assigned. The TCRdist pipeline was used in a later analysis to assign CDR3 sequences and most-parsimonious VDJ recombination scenarios. In a later analysis, each TCR beta chain was defined by its CDR3 amino acid sequence together with its V-gene family, and reads lacking a unique V-gene family were excluded. To address suspected cross-contamination and a sequencing artifact, a later analysis removed a few hundred highly shared, low-generation-probability nucleotide sequences. For each public chain, a later analysis derived a clonal expansion index from normalized ranks of inferred template counts within each repertoire. Generation probabilities in a later analysis came from a VDJ recombination model fitted to out-of-frame rearrangements, and those results were checked against IGoR. In a later analysis, hypergeometric tests were used to score TCR-TCR, TCR-HLA and TCR-CMV co-occurrence, with a repertoire-size bias correction applied to TCR pairs. A later analysis estimated false discovery rates by permuting HLA or CMV assignments 20 times. A later analysis grouped co-occurring TCRs with DBSCAN, adding TCRdist sequence similarity when clustering within HLA-allele-positive subsets. Co-occurrence clustering excluded repertoires with fewer than 30,000 or more than 120,000 public chains, plus five with anomalous nucleotide sharing. TCRdb took over this immuneACCESS table, retaining in-frame rearrangements with V and J assigned. Such tables are incomplete; in checked studies, under half of the missing clones stem from an unresolved V gene, and the remainder is unexplained. V and J calls and clone size are as listed in that table; D and trimming were resolved from the DNA. The sample table shows about 160,000 clones, and about three quarters are seen once. The biggest ten clones account for approximately 1.4% of the sample.

The cohort consisted of 650 to 700 healthy bone marrow donors. At the time of sampling, every cohort member was nominally healthy, though immune exposures that went unrecorded were likely present. The donor was CMV seronegative and belonged to the group of 352 seronegative cohort members. A peripheral blood sample was collected from each donor, and TCR beta sequencing was performed on peripheral blood mononuclear cells. The Qiagen DNeasy Blood Extraction Kit was used to extract genomic DNA from the blood cell samples. These data are taken from a study of cytomegalovirus exposure and HLA in healthy donors (dated by TCRdb to 2016 to 2017). Context from the whole study: In an earlier analysis of under 600 of the donors, approximately 300 Gb of sequence data and 117 million unique TCR beta sequences from roughly 200 million T cells were reported. An early release covering over 500 HLA-typed donors comprised about 300 gigabases of sequencing data and about 90 million unique TCR sequences. Among the roughly 400 genotyped donors, around 81% belonged to the genetic ancestry cluster associated with self-reported Caucasian donors. The study aimed to test whether signatures of past pathogen exposure could be identified by cataloging public T cell receptors. The T cell repertoires of some 670 subjects were profiled by immunosequencing and related to cytomegalovirus serostatus. Along with the approximately 620-subject first cohort, a separate validation cohort of over 90 different subjects was used. The study combined high-throughput TCR immunosequencing, statistical association of individual TCRs with disease status, and machine learning to predict cytomegalovirus infection status. A later analysis re-analyzed previously published TCR beta repertoires from approximately 700 donors and added high-resolution HLA genotyping to study TCR occurrence patterns. The later analysis used no new phenotypic data to find candidate immune exposures, relying instead on TCR beta sequences and their occurrence across donors. An earlier analysis of approximately 500 of the donors applied high-throughput TCR beta sequencing to assess whether each TCR beta V gene segment acted as functional or pseudogenic. Donor age, sex, ethnicity and CMV serostatus were collected together with the repertoire data. A later genetic analysis took genome-wide SNP genotypes for about 55% of the 666 donors and used that subset as a discovery cohort. All discovery cohort repertoires had been generated using a single sequencing platform. Both class I and class II loci were covered by HLA typing, at four-digit resolution. The number of donors typed differed by locus, with 629-630 for A, B, C, DRB1 and DQB1, around 560 for DQA1, 600 to 610 for DPA1, and around 460 for DPB1. Because of strong linkage in the cohort, four to six DR-DQ haplotypes were treated as single units for association and clustering. Across approximately 400 genotyped donors of the cohort, an average of about 240,000 unique TCR beta nucleotide sequences per donor were sequenced, and around 19% of those sequences were non-productive. General conclusions and limits of the study: Specific HLA alleles were associated with some 15,000 TCR beta sequences at a false discovery rate of 0.05 in a later analysis. In the study, 164 TCR beta chains were listed as associated with cytomegalovirus. Because counts were too low, seventeen rarely observed V segments, including chromosome 9 orphons, were excluded from the earlier analysis of around 640 of the donors. A few of the identified cytomegalovirus-associated TCR beta chains were confirmed in vitro to be specific for cytomegalovirus antigens. According to a later analysis, TCR association rates differed among HLA loci, with DRB1 alleles showing the most associated TCRs and HLA-C alleles showing the fewest. Sequencing depth was assumed to be roughly uniform across donors in the presence/absence analyses, though that assumption may not hold. When HLA alleles, especially DR and DQ, strongly co-occurred, attributing TCR associations to individual alleles was difficult. A later analysis reported that several top co-occurrence clusters appeared linked to parvovirus B19, influenza, CMV and Epstein-Barr virus. Only TCR beta chains were sequenced in this cohort, and the absence of alpha or paired-chain data limited detectable features. In both the original and validation cohorts, the classifier was reported to diagnose cytomegalovirus status with high specificity and sensitivity. V-gene and J-gene trimming of TCR beta chains was associated with a missense DCLRE1C variant in a later genetic analysis, and the association was replicated in an independent cohort. Most TCR sequences were observed very rarely across donors, whereas some public TCRs were present in many individuals. A further reported finding was that TCR beta sequences accurately predicted the HLA-A and HLA-B alleles for most subjects in the first cohort. According to the authors, the approach could potentially be generalized to other disease states and immunological phenotypes. Correlated functional status among segregating V segments might reflect linkage disequilibrium, but an unknown experimental factor could not be ruled out. In an earlier analysis of several hundred of the donors, most TCR beta V segments were observed in productive rearrangements about 87% or about 30% of the time, broadly matching IMGT annotations. Because some donors lacked HLA typing at each locus, the association tests relied only on the typed subset. Most CMV-associated TCR beta chains appeared to be HLA-restricted in a later analysis, and the HLA associations seemed to be driven largely by CMV exposure. Immune exposure information for the cohort was limited to CMV serostatus. A later genetic analysis reported fewer N-insertions in productive TCRs among donors in an Asian-associated ancestry cluster than the roughly 620-donor mean. A group of highly shared sequence variants was considered likely to be a technical artifact of the sequencing pipeline. In a later analysis, HLA-associated TCR beta chains were found to be more clonally expanded and to have lower generation probabilities than equally common non-associated chains.

The sequenced sample was PBMCs. The TCR originated in a woman aged 30 to 39 in good health and CMV-seronegative.

The nucleotide sequence reads TGTGCCAGCAGCGTCGCAATGAGGGTCTCTGGAAACACCATATATTTT. Its amino acids are CASSVAMRVSGNTIYF. Recombination joined TRBV5-6 with TRBJ1-3; the D gene cannot be resolved reliably. The CDR1 and CDR2 encoded by the germline V gene are SGHDT and YYEEEE. V is clipped by 4 bases and J by 0 bases, and the sequence between their germline boundaries is 14 bases long. The CDR3, from cysteine to phenylalanine, totals 16 residues. Of all the DNA, just the CDR3 is kept, 48 bases in frame from base 1.